The 10 T cell receptor beta chains listed next were all sequenced from one sample in a study of cytomegalovirus exposure and HLA in healthy donors. PCR was performed using 60 Vbeta and 13 Jbeta primers. Generated by immunoSEQ multiplex PCR, the TCRdb table keeps only in-frame clones and is missing some. The table lists some 150,000 clones, around 80% of them singletons. What was sequenced was PBMCs. The source is a man between 40 and 49 years old in good health and CMV-seronegative.

This clone was seen a single time. The gene calls are TRBV5-1 and TRBJ1-1, with D possibly TRBD1 on 5 matching bases. The germline V gene encodes CDR1 SGHRS and CDR2 YFSETQ. CDR3 size: 13 residues. Trimming shortened V by 8 bases and J by 4 bases, and 15 bases separated the two germline ends. The CDR3: CASKRGWGTEAFF. The CDR3 DNA sequence: TGCGCCAGTAAAAGGGGATGGGGCACTGAAGCTTTCTTT.

This chain links TRBV6-4 with TRBJ2-7; a weak D match, TRBD1 (6 bases). The CDR3 spans 20 residues. V was pared by 0 bases and J by 2 bases, with 26 bases between. Germline CDR1 MRHNA, CDR2 SNTAGT. The CDR3 coding sequence is TGTGCCAGCAGTGACTCGGCAGGTGGGGGTACAGGGACCGTGGCCTACGAGCAGTACTTC. It specifies CASSDSAGGGTGTVAYEQYF.

This sequence joins TRBV19 and TRBJ2-7; possibly TRBD1 for D (5 bases). Germline CDR1 and CDR2: LNHDA and SQIVND (reference sequence). Trimming stripped 7 bases from V and 6 bases from J, with 13 bases between. The CDR3 is 12 amino acids. CDR3: CASNFGAGEQYF. CDR3 nucleotide sequence: TGTGCCAGTAATTTTGGGGCAGGCGAGCAGTACTTC. The whole variable domain, filled in from reference TRBV19 and TRBJ2-7, reads DGGITQSPKYLFRKEGQNVTLSCEQNLNHDAMYWYRQDPGQGLRLIYYSQIVNDFQKGDIAEGYSVSREKKESFPLTVTSAQKNPTAFYLCASNFGAGEQYFGPGTRLTVT.

This rearrangement joins TRBV18 to TRBJ2-7; 8 bases line up with TRBD1. V was clipped by 4 bases and J by 5 bases; unmatched bases: 7. Germline loops: CDR1 KGHSH, CDR2 LQKENI. The CDR3 contains 14 residues. CDR3 bases: TGTGCCAGCTCACGGACAGGGAACGGAAACGAGCAGTACTTC. It encodes CASSRTGNGNEQYF.

This clone was detected only a few times. The J gene is TRBJ1-1, the V gene TRBV5-6; no definite D call. CDR3 length: 17 amino acids. Germline values: CDR1 SGHDT, CDR2 YYEEEE. V lost 0 bases and J lost 0, with 15 bases in between. The CDR3 here is CASSLGALTLMNTEAFF. CDR3 DNA: TGTGCCAGCAGCTTGGGGGCTTTAACTTTGATGAACACTGAAGCTTTCTTT.

This clone has only one observation. The rearrangement uses TRBV29-1 and TRBJ2-1; TRBD1 matches at 11 bases. Germline V gene lookup returns CDR1 SQVTM and CDR2 ANQGSEA. CDR3 length: 13 residues. With 4 bases clipped from V and 7 bases from J, the junction kept 3 bases outside the gene matches. CDR3 coding DNA: TGCAGCGTTGCTTGGGACAGGGGGAATGAGCAGTTCTTC. Its translation is CSVAWDRGNEQFF.

V and J are TRBV9 and TRBJ2-3; TRBD2 matches at 8 bases. V shed 0 bases and J 0 bases; nucleotides not matched to a gene: 6. CDR3 length: 17 amino acids. Germline-derived CDR1 and CDR2 are SGDLS and YYNGEE. The chain's CDR3 is CASSVGGGGTSTDTQYF. CDR3 DNA sequence: TGTGCCAGCAGCGTAGGGGGCGGGGGGACCAGCACAGATACGCAGTATTTT.

CDR3 coding DNA: TGTGCCAGCAGCTTAGTGGGGGCAGGGGTTAGCTACAATGAGCAGTTCTTC. Its protein is CASSLVGAGVSYNEQFF. This sequence joins TRBV11-2 and TRBJ2-1; tentative D call: TRBD1 (6 bases). CDR1 and CDR2 from the germline V gene are SGHAT and FQNNGV. The CDR3 extends over 17 amino acids. V gave up 1 base and J gave up 3 bases, with 16 bases separating them.

The CDR3: CASSVRGATYEQYF. The CDR3 DNA is TGTGCCAGCAGTGTGCGCGGGGCCACCTACGAGCAGTACTTC. The V gene is TRBV2, the J gene TRBJ2-7; D may be TRBD2 (6 bases). CDR3 length equals 14 residues. Trimming removed 4 bases from V and 2 bases from J, with 12 bases in between. Germline CDR1 and CDR2: SNHLY and FYNNEI.

The chain carries TRBV5-4 and TRBJ1-4; 9 bases map to TRBD1. The CDR3 totals 15 residues. Germline V gene data show CDR1 as SGHNT and CDR2 as YYREEE (reference sequence). J lost 4 bases, V lost 4 bases, and 5 bases had no gene match. The CDR3 sequence is CASSQQGAGNEKLFF. CDR3 in DNA: TGTGCCAGCAGCCAACAGGGGGCGGGTAATGAAAAACTGTTTTTT.